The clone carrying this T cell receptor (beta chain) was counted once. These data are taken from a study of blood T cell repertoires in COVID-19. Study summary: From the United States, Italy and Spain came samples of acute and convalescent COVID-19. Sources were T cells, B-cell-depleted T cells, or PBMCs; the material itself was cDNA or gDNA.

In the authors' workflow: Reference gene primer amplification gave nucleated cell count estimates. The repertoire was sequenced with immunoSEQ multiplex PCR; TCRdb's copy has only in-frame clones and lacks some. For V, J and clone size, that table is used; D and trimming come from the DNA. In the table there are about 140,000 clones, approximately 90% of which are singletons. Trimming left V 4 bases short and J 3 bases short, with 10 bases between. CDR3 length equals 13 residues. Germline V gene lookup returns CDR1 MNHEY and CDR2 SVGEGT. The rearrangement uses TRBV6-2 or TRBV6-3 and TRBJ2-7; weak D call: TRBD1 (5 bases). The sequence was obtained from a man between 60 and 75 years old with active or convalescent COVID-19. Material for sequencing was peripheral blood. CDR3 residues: CASSLDQGYEQYF. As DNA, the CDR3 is TGTGCCAGCAGTTTAGACCAGGGCTACGAGCAGTACTTC.